This T cell receptor beta chain is from a study of shared clonotypes between healthy human individuals. In germline, CDR1 is MDHEN, CDR2 SYDVKM. The CDR3 has 15 residues. V gave up 5 bases and J gave up 2 bases, with 12 bases separating them. The repertoire was sequenced with immunoSEQ multiplex PCR; TCRdb's copy has only in-frame clones and lacks some. The repertoire holds about 2.2 million clones, with about 94% as singletons. As defined, naive CD8 cells were CD45RO-negative and positively selected for CCR7, with terminally differentiated effector memory CD45RA+ cells excluded. The source is a young man in good health. Some clones in this sample may be carry-over from other donors' samples. Sequencing used naive CD8+ T cells from PBMCs. The genes are TRBV28 and TRBJ2-2; D might be TRBD1 (6 bases). The CDR3 region has the DNA TGTGCCAGCAGTCTCCCGGACAGAAACACCGGGGAGCTGTTTTTT. Translated: CASSLPDRNTGELFF. Supplemented by reference TRBV28 and TRBJ2-2, the full variable domain reads DVKVTQSSRYLVKRTGEKVFLECVQDMDHENMFWYRQDPGLGLRLIYFSYDVKMKEKGDIPEGYSVSREKKERFSLILESASTNQTSMYLCASSLPDRNTGELFFGEGSRLTVL.